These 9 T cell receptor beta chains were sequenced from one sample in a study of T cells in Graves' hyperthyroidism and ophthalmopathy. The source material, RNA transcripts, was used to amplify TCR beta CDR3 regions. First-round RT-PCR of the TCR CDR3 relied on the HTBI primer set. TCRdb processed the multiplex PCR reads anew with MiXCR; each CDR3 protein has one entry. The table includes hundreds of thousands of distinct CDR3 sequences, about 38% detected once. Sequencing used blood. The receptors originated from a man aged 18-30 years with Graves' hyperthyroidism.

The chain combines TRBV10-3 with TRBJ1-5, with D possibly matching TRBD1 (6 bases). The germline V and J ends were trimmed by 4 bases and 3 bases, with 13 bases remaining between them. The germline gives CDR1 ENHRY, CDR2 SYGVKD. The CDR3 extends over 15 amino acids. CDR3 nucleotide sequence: TGTGCCATCAGTGCCCTCGGGGGGCCCAATCAGCCCCAGCATTTT. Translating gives CAISALGGPNQPQHF.

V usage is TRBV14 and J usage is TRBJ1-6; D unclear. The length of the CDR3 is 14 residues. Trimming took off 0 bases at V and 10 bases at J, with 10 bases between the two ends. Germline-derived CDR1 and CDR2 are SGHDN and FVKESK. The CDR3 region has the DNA TGTGCCAGCAGCCAAGATTGGCCGGCCTCACCCCTCCACTTT. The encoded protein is CASSQDWPASPLHF.

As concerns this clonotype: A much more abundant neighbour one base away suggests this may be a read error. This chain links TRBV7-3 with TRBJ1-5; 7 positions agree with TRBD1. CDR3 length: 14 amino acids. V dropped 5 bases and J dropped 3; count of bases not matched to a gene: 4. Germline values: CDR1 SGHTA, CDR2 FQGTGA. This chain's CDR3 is CASSGDSNNQPQHF. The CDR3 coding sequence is TGTGCCAGCAGCGGGGACAGCAACAATCAGCCCCAGCATTTT.

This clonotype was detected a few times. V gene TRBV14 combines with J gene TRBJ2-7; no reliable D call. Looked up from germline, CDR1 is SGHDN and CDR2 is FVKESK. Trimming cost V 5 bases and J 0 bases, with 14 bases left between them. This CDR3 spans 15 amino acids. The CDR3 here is CASSSAAKFSYEQYF. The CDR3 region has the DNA TGTGCCAGCAGCAGCGCCGCAAAATTCTCCTACGAGCAGTACTTC.

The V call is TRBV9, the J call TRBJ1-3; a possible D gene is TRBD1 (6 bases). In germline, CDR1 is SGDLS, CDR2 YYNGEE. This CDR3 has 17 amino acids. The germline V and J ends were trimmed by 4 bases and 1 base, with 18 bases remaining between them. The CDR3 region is CASSYGDKSLSGNTIYF. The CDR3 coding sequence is TGTGCCAGCAGCTACGGGGACAAATCCCTTTCTGGAAACACCATATATTTT.

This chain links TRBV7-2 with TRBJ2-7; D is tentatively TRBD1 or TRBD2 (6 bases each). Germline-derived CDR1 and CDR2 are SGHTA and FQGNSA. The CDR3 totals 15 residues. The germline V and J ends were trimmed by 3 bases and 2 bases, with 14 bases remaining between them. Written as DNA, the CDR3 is TGTGCCAGCAGCTTCGGTGGAGGGGGACCCTACGAGCAGTACTTC. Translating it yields CASSFGGGGPYEQYF.

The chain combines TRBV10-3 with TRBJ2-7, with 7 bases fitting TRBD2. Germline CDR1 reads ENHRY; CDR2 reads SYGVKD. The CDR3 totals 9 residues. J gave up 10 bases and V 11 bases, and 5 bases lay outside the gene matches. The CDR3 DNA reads TGTGCCTCGTGGGGGGGACAGTACTTC. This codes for CASWGGQYF.

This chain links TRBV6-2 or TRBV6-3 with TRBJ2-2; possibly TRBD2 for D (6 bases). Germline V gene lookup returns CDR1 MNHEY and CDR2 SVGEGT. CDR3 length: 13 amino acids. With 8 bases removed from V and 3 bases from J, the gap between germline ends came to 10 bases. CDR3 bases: TGTGCCAGCGGAGGGGCACACACCGGGGAGCTGTTTTTT. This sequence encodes CASGGAHTGELFF.

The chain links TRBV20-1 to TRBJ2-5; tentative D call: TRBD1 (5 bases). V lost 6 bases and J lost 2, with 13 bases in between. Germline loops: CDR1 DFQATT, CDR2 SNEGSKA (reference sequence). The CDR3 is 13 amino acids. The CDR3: CSARVGPQETQYF. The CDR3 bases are TGCAGTGCCAGGGTGGGGCCACAAGAGACCCAGTACTTC.